Sequencing of this T cell receptor beta chain was carried out in a study of tumor-infiltrating lymphocytes in primary liver carcinoma. Whole-study findings and limits: Tumor samples exhibited a significantly greater top-250-clone fraction than blood samples (p = 0.039). Lower overlap was observed for tumor-adjacent and tumor-blood pairs relative to tumor region pairs.

Using a constant-region primer together with ProtoScript II reverse transcriptase, TCR beta cDNA was made from about 500 ng of total RNA. Investigators got TCR beta libraries out of three nested multiplex PCR rounds, done with slightly modified ARM-PCR. A C-beta reverse primer and TRBV1-TRBV30 forward primers served in each of the first two PCR rounds, at around 10 cycles apiece. TCRdb processed the multiplex PCR reads anew with MiXCR; each CDR3 protein has one entry. The sample records around 27,000 distinct CDR3 sequences, about three quarters being singletons. For each extraction, RNA and DNA were obtained together from roughly 20-30 mg of unsorted bulk tissue. The authors sampled five separate regions per tumor. Details on this clonotype: The antigen remains unidentified.

V lost 11 bases and J 6 bases, leaving 17 bases between the germline ends. CDR1 and CDR2 (germline): MDHEN, SYDVKM. The CDR3 runs 13 residues. Sequencing was performed on liver tumor tissue from sampling region 3. Noted subset: tumor region T3, left-lateral pole. The V gene is TRBV28, the J gene TRBJ1-5; D unresolved. The TCR sequence derives from a middle-aged man with primary liver carcinoma and hepatitis B virus infection. In nucleotides, the CDR3 is TGTGCCTCCTCTTGGATGGCCGGTCAGCCCCAGCATTTT. Its protein is CASSWMAGQPQHF.